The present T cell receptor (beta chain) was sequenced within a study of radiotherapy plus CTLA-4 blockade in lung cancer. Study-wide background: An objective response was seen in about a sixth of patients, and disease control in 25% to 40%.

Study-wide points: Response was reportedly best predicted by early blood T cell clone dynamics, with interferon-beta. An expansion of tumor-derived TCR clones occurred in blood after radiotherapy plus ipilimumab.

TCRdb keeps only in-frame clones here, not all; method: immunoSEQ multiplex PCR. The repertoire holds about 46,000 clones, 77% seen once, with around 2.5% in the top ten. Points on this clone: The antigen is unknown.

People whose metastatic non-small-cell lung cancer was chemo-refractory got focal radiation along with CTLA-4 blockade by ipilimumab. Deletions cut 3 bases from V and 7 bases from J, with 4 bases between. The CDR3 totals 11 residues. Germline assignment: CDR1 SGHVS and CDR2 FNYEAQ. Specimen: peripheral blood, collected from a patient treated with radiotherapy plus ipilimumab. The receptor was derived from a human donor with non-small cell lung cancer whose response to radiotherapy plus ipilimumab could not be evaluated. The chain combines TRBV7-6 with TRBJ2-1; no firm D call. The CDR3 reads CASSLANEQFF. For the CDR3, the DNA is TGTGCCAGCAGCTTGGCTAATGAGCAGTTCTTC.